This entry concerns a single T cell receptor beta chain. This specimen comes from a study of OX40 agonist ivuxolimab in advanced cancers. Only in-frame clones appear in the TCRdb table, and some are missing; sequencing was by immunoSEQ multiplex PCR. The sample comprises more than 45,000 clones, approximately 81% of which are singletons, and roughly 4.5% rests with the top ten. This CDR3 spans 15 amino acids. Trimming cost V 2 bases and J 5 bases; bases outside gene matches: 6. Germline V lookup: CDR1 SGHNT, CDR2 YYREEE (reference sequence). The source material was CD4+ or CD8+ T cells sorted from blood, sampled in a trial of the OX40 agonist ivuxolimab. The rearrangement links TRBV5-4 to TRBJ2-7; 11 bases fit TRBD2. The clonotype originates from an adult with an advanced solid tumor such as melanoma, head and neck, liver or kidney cancer. CDR3 DNA sequence: TGTGCCAGCAGCTTCTTAGCGGGAGGGTTCGACGAGCAGTACTTC. Translation gives CASSFLAGGFDEQYF. The variable domain in full, with the rest retrieved from reference TRBV5-4 and TRBJ2-7, is ETGVTQSPTHLIKTRGQQVTLRCSSQSGHNTVSWYQQALGQGPQFIFQYYREEENGRGNFPPRFSGLQFPNYSSELNVNALELDDSALYLCASSFLAGGFDEQYFGPGTRLTVT.